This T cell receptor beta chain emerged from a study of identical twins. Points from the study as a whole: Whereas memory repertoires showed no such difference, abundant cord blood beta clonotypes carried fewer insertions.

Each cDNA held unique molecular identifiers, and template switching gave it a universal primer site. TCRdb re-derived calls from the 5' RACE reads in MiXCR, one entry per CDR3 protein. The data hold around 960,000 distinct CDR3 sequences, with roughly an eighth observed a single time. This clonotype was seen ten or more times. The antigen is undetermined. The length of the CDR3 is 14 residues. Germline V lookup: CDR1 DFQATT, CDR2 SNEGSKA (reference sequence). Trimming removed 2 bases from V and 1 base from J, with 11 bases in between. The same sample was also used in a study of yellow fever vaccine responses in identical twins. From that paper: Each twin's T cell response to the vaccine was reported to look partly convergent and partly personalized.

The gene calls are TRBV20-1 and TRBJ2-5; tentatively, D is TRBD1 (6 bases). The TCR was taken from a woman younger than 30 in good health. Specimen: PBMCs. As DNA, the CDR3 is TGCAGTGCTAGAAAGTCGACAGGCCAAGAGACCCAGTACTTC. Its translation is CSARKSTGQETQYF.